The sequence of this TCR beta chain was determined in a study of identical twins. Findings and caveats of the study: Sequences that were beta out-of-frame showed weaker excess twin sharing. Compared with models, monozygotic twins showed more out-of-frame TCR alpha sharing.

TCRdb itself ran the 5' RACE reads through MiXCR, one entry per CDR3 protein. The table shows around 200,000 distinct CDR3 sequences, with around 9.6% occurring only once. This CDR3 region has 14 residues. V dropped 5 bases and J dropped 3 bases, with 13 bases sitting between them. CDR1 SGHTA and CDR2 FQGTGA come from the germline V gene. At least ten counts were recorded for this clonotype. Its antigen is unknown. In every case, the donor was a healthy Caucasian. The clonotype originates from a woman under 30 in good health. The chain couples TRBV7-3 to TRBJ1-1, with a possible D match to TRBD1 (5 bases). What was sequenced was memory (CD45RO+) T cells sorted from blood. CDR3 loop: CASSPYGGDTEAFF. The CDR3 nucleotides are TGTGCCAGCAGCCCATATGGGGGGGACACTGAAGCTTTCTTT.